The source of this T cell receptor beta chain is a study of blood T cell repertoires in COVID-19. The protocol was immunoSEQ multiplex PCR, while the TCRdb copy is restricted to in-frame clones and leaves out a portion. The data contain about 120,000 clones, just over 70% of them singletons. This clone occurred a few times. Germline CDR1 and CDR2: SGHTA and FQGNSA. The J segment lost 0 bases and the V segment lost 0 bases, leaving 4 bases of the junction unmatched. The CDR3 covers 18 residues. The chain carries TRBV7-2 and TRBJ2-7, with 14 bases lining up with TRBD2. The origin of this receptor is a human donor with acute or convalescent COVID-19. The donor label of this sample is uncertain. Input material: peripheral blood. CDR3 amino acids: CASSLARTSGGTSYEQYF. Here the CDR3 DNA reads TGTGCCAGCAGCTTAGCGAGGACTAGCGGGGGGACCTCCTACGAGCAGTACTTC.